What follows are 32 T cell receptor beta chains derived from one specimen sequenced in a study of monozygotic twins with inflammatory bowel disease. TCRdb reprocessed the 5' RACE reads and reports one entry per CDR3 protein, with no DNA. The sample totals fewer than 200,000 distinct CDR3 sequences. The sequenced sample consisted of blood. The receptors originated from a human donor with ulcerative colitis or Crohn's disease, or a healthy co-twin of an affected twin (not recorded which).

CDR3 in amino acids: CSAPPGSIYNSPLHF. The chain uses TRBV20-1 and TRBJ1-6. Germline V gives CDR1 DFQATT, CDR2 SNEGSKA (reference sequence). This CDR3 is 15 amino acids long.

The chain has TRBV10-3 and TRBJ2-7; TCRdb selects TRBD2, and the lack of DNA leaves this call unchecked. This CDR3 spans 12 amino acids. CDR1 is ENHRY and CDR2 is SYGVKD in the germline V gene. The CDR3 protein is CATRTSNNEQYF.

This sequence joins TRBV9 and TRBJ2-3; TCRdb picks TRBD1, but there is no DNA to check that call. CDR3 length equals 16 residues. Germline CDR1 is SGDLS and CDR2 is YYNGEE. The CDR3 region is CASSVATGAVGHTQYF.

The chain is built from TRBV5-1 and TRBJ2-2; with no DNA, the TCRdb D assignment of TRBD1 cannot be verified. The CDR3 length is 14 residues. Germline CDR1 reads SGHRS; CDR2 reads YFSETQ. CDR3 sequence: CAIIRTGLAGELFF.

V is TRBV5-1 and J is TRBJ2-1; the D call from TCRdb, TRBD2, cannot be confirmed without DNA. CDR3 length: 16 amino acids. Per germline, CDR1 SGHRS and CDR2 YFSETQ. The CDR3 sequence is CASSLDGSPLGNEQFF.

The rearrangement links TRBV7-2 to TRBJ2-2; the TRBD1 assignment by TCRdb is unverifiable without DNA. Germline V gene lookup returns CDR1 SGHTA and CDR2 FQGNSA. The CDR3 runs 16 residues. Here the CDR3 reads CASSNSGGFGTGELFF.

J is TRBJ2-1 and V is TRBV5-1; checking the TCRdb D call of TRBD2 is not possible without DNA. Germline CDR1 and CDR2: SGHRS and YFSETQ. The CDR3 covers 15 residues. CDR3 region: CASRGGLAVYNEQFF.

The rearrangement joins TRBV6-5 to TRBJ2-1; the D call of TRBD1 rests on TCRdb alone, since no DNA is present to check it. From germline, CDR1 is MNHEY and CDR2 SVGAGI. CDR3 length: 12 amino acids. The CDR3 sequence: CASSRRGDEQFF.

The J gene is TRBJ1-5, the V gene TRBV5-1; the TCRdb D gene call, TRBD1, has no DNA to confirm it. CDR1 is SGHRS and CDR2 is YFSETQ in the germline V gene. CDR3 length: 14 amino acids. CDR3 region: CASSAGQGDQPQHF.

The chain uses TRBV10-3 and TRBJ1-3. Per the germline V gene, CDR1 is ENHRY and CDR2 is SYGVKD. CDR3 length: 15 amino acids. CDR3 in amino acids: CAISESNISGNTIYF.

V and J are TRBV27 and TRBJ2-1; TCRdb selects TRBD2, and the lack of DNA leaves this call unchecked. The CDR3 is 16 amino acids. Looked up from germline, CDR1 is MNHEY and CDR2 is SMNVEV (reference sequence). The CDR3 region is CASSLLREITYNEQFF.

The gene calls are TRBV10-3 and TRBJ1-2; TCRdb's D call of TRBD1 is untestable without DNA. This CDR3 is built from 13 residues. CDR1 ENHRY and CDR2 SYGVKD come from the germline V gene. This CDR3 reads CASLLTGNYGYTF.

This chain links TRBV7-9 with TRBJ2-7. This CDR3 is built from 16 residues. Germline lookup yields CDR1 SEHNR and CDR2 FQNEAQ (reference sequence). The CDR3 is CASSRRWDRAGYEQYF. Based on the CDR3 plus reference TRBV7-9 and TRBJ2-7, the full variable domain is DTGVSQNPRHKITKRGQNVTFRCDPISEHNRLYWYRQTLGQGPEFLTYFQNEAQLEKSRLLSDRFSAERPKGSFSTLEIQRTEQGDSAMYLCASSRRWDRAGYEQYFGPGTRLTVT.

V usage is TRBV10-3 and J usage is TRBJ2-7; TCRdb indicates TRBD2, and absent DNA this call remains unverified. This CDR3 is 17 amino acids long. The germline gives CDR1 ENHRY, CDR2 SYGVKD. The CDR3 loop is CAISESKLAGGHYEQYF.

The chain combines TRBV20-1 with TRBJ2-7; lacking DNA, the TRBD2 call made by TCRdb goes unchecked. This CDR3 is built from 12 residues. Germline CDR1 reads DFQATT; CDR2 reads SNEGSKA (reference sequence). The CDR3 is CSASSGAYEQYF.

V usage is TRBV20-1 and J usage is TRBJ2-3; the TCRdb call, TRBD2, lacks DNA for checking. The CDR3 runs 14 residues. Per the germline V gene, CDR1 is DFQATT and CDR2 is SNEGSKA (reference sequence). Here the CDR3 reads CSAEGRESTDTQYF.

The J gene is TRBJ1-2, the V gene TRBV27. Germline V gene data show CDR1 as MNHEY and CDR2 as SMNVEV (reference sequence). The CDR3 loop spans 13 amino acids. The CDR3 sequence is CASSLTQGSGYTF.

V is TRBV27 and J is TRBJ1-1; TCRdb's assignment of TRBD1 cannot be checked, as there is no DNA. CDR1 and CDR2 (germline): MNHEY, SMNVEV (reference sequence). The CDR3 has 17 residues. The CDR3 is CASNWTGKVTTNTEAFF.

The chain couples TRBV18 to TRBJ1-6; TCRdb's D call, TRBD1, is unchecked because there is no DNA. Germline V gene lookup returns CDR1 KGHSH and CDR2 LQKENI. This CDR3 contains 15 residues. This CDR3 reads CASSPLGTDNSPLHF.

This chain links TRBV28 with TRBJ1-1. The CDR3 covers 13 residues. The V gene's germline CDR1 is MDHEN and CDR2 SYDVKM. The CDR3 sequence: CASKIRSRNEAFF.

The V call is TRBV10-3, the J call TRBJ2-3. The CDR3 has 16 amino acids. Per the germline V gene, CDR1 is ENHRY and CDR2 is SYGVKD. The CDR3 reads CAISTMAELSTDTQYF.

The CDR3 here is CASSLRSGLAGGAGYNEQFF. J is TRBJ2-1 and V is TRBV5-1; lacking DNA, the TRBD2 call made by TCRdb goes unchecked. Germline-derived CDR1 and CDR2 are SGHRS and YFSETQ. This CDR3 has 20 amino acids.

The CDR3 sequence is CASSQDDSRDNEKLFF. The V and J genes are TRBV4-2 and TRBJ1-4. The CDR3 contains 16 residues. The germline V gene has CDR1 LGHNA and CDR2 YNFKEQ.

CDR3 residues: CASSFPPAGGPTDTQYF. The chain is built from TRBV7-9 and TRBJ2-3; TCRdb indicates TRBD2, and absent DNA this call remains unverified. CDR3 size: 17 residues. From germline, CDR1 is SEHNR and CDR2 FQNEAQ (reference sequence).

The genes are TRBV20-1 and TRBJ2-7; TCRdb reports TRBD2, a call that lacks DNA to check it against. The CDR3 runs 19 residues. Germline lookup yields CDR1 DFQATT and CDR2 SNEGSKA (reference sequence). CDR3 region: CSAPFGPPGGDFLSYEQYF.

The genes are TRBV4-2 and TRBJ2-7. In germline, CDR1 is LGHNA, CDR2 YNFKEQ. The CDR3 is 11 amino acids. This chain's CDR3 is CASSQGNEQYF.

This rearrangement joins TRBV27 to TRBJ2-4. CDR1 MNHEY and CDR2 SMNVEV come from the germline V gene (reference sequence). There are 13 residues in the CDR3. The CDR3 sequence: CASSLGSMGIQYF.

This rearrangement joins TRBV6-1 to TRBJ1-1; TCRdb indicates TRBD1, and absent DNA this call remains unverified. The CDR3 extends over 15 amino acids. CDR1 and CDR2 (germline): MNHNS, SASEGT. The CDR3: CASRPTRDRWTEAFF.

The chain uses TRBV28 and TRBJ1-5. In germline, CDR1 is MDHEN, CDR2 SYDVKM. The CDR3 is 12 residues long. The chain's CDR3 is CASSRIPQPQHF.

This sequence joins TRBV20-1 and TRBJ2-5; TCRdb's D gene call, TRBD1, goes unchecked for lack of DNA. Germline loops: CDR1 DFQATT, CDR2 SNEGSKA (reference sequence). CDR3 size: 17 residues. The CDR3 reads CSARPDRGLGPGETQYF.

V usage is TRBV3-1 and J usage is TRBJ2-1; with no DNA, the TCRdb D assignment of TRBD2 cannot be verified. The germline gives CDR1 LGHDT, CDR2 YNNKEL (reference sequence). The CDR3 covers 17 residues. The CDR3 loop reads CASSQDYGLAGDLEQFF.

The chain links TRBV5-1 to TRBJ2-5; the TCRdb D gene call, TRBD2, has no DNA to confirm it. Germline CDR1 and CDR2: SGHRS and YFSETQ. This CDR3 has 15 amino acids. This CDR3 is CASSLEGLAGETQYF.